A single sample gave rise to the 21 T cell receptor beta chains below, sequenced in a study of blood T cell repertoires in COVID-19. TCRdb's copy holds only in-frame clones and misses some; the assay was immunoSEQ multiplex PCR. This sample carries 190,000 or so clones, around four fifths of them seen once, and the ten largest clones take around 0.93%. The source material was peripheral blood. All receptors come from a man between 60 and 70 years old with COVID-19, enrolled during active disease.

This clone was recorded once. The chain is built from TRBV7-2 and TRBJ1-2; no clear D. V was cut by 5 bases and J by 4 bases, with 5 bases left in between. The CDR3 spans 11 residues. The germline gives CDR1 SGHTA, CDR2 FQGNSA. The CDR3 here is CASSLSYGYTF. The CDR3 region has the DNA TGTGCCAGCAGCCTGAGCTATGGCTACACCTTC.

The chain couples TRBV5-8 to TRBJ2-3; 7 bases line up with TRBD2. The germline V gene has CDR1 SGHTS and CDR2 YDEGEE. The CDR3 sequence is 18 residues long. J was trimmed by 4 bases and V by 1 base; bases with no gene match: 15. CDR3 sequence reads: CASSLYRGGRDLADTQYF. In DNA, the CDR3 is TGTGCCAGCAGCTTGTATCGGGGAGGGCGGGATTTGGCAGATACGCAGTATTTT.

The chain couples TRBV24-1 to TRBJ2-2, with 8 bases that match TRBD1. The V gene's germline CDR1 is KGHDR and CDR2 SFDVKD. With 3 bases clipped from V and 7 bases from J, the junction kept 6 bases outside the gene matches. The CDR3 spans 15 residues. This CDR3 is CATSDATGGYGELFF. In DNA form, the CDR3 reads TGTGCCACCAGTGATGCTACAGGGGGATACGGGGAGCTGTTTTTT.

The chain couples TRBV28 to TRBJ2-6, with 8 bases fitting TRBD2. V dropped 6 bases and J dropped 4; count of bases not matched to a gene: 5. Germline assignment: CDR1 MDHEN and CDR2 SYDVKM. The CDR3 runs to 15 residues. CDR3 DNA: TGTGCCAGCAGCGGCGGGGGGCGAGGGGCCAACGTCCTGACTTTC. It specifies CASSGGGRGANVLTF.

In this sample, this clone turned up once. V usage is TRBV19 and J usage is TRBJ1-1; TRBD1 is a possible D gene (5 bases). V lost 5 bases and J 0 bases, leaving 10 bases between the germline ends. CDR1 LNHDA and CDR2 SQIVND come from the germline V gene (reference sequence). The CDR3 length is 14 residues. In nucleotides, the CDR3 is TGTGCCAGTAGTGGACATTCTATGAACACTGAAGCTTTCTTT. Translation gives CASSGHSMNTEAFF. Drawing the rest from reference TRBV19 and TRBJ1-1, the complete variable domain is DGGITQSPKYLFRKEGQNVTLSCEQNLNHDAMYWYRQDPGQGLRLIYYSQIVNDFQKGDIAEGYSVSREKKESFPLTVTSAQKNPTAFYLCASSGHSMNTEAFFGQGTRLTVV.

The V gene is TRBV27, the J gene TRBJ1-1; a weak D match, TRBD1 (5 bases). The CDR3 is made up of 14 amino acids. CDR1 and CDR2 from the germline V gene are MNHEY and SMNVEV (reference sequence). The germline V and J ends were trimmed by 6 bases and 0 bases, with 11 bases remaining between them. The CDR3 coding sequence is TGTGCCAGCAGGCTGGGGGGGTTGAACACTGAAGCTTTCTTT. It codes for CASRLGGLNTEAFF.

This sequence joins TRBV7-2 and TRBJ2-5; 8 nucleotides align to TRBD1. Germline V gene sequence: CDR1 SGHTA, CDR2 FQGNSA. With 4 bases clipped from V and 5 bases from J, the junction kept 3 bases outside the gene matches. The CDR3 runs 13 residues. CDR3 DNA sequence: TGTGCCAGCAGCTCCGACAGGGGCGAGACCCAGTACTTC. Amino acid sequence: CASSSDRGETQYF.

In this sample, this clone turned up many times. The rearrangement uses TRBV11-2 and TRBJ2-1, with unresolved D. The germline gives CDR1 SGHAT, CDR2 FQNNGV. Trimming shortened V by 0 bases and J by 0 bases, and 9 bases separated the two germline ends. This CDR3 region has 16 residues. DNA for the CDR3: TGTGCCAGCAGCTTAGATCCGGAGAGCTCCTACAATGAGCAGTTCTTC. Its protein is CASSLDPESSYNEQFF.

The rearrangement joins TRBV29-1 to TRBJ1-1, with 7 positions matching TRBD1. Germline V CDR1 and CDR2: SQVTM, ANQGSEA. Trimming took 7 bases from V and 1 from J; bases not matched to a gene: 6. The CDR3 extends over 13 amino acids. CDR3 sequence reads: CSALDRRNTEAFF. The CDR3 bases are TGCAGCGCCTTGGACAGGAGGAACACTGAAGCTTTCTTT.

This sequence joins TRBV3-1 (or the pseudogene TRBV3-2) and TRBJ2-7; 7 nucleotides agree with TRBD1. Germline V gives CDR1 LGHDT, CDR2 YNNKEL (reference sequence). The CDR3 is 13 amino acids. V was clipped by 6 bases and J by 2 bases; unmatched bases: 4. The CDR3 loop is CASRKTGTYEQYF. In DNA form, the CDR3 reads TGTGCCAGCAGGAAGACAGGGACCTACGAGCAGTACTTC.

V usage is TRBV7-8 and J usage is TRBJ2-1, with 10 nucleotides matching TRBD2. Per germline, CDR1 SGHVS and CDR2 FQNEAQ. The junction had 4 bases not matched to a gene; V was cut back by 0 bases and J by 8 bases. CDR3 length equals 15 residues. The CDR3 sequence is CASSLAGTSVHEQFF. The CDR3, as DNA: TGTGCCAGCAGCTTAGCTGGGACTAGCGTCCATGAGCAGTTCTTC. Full variable domain (outside the CDR3, taken from reference TRBV7-8 and TRBJ2-1): GAGVSQSPRYKVAKRGQDVALRCDPISGHVSLFWYQQALGQGPEFLTYFQNEAQLDKSGLPSDRFFAERPEGSVSTLKIQRTQQEDSAVYLCASSLAGTSVHEQFFGPGTRLTVL.

This rearrangement joins TRBV9 to TRBJ1-4; D perhaps matches TRBD1 (5 bases). CDR3 length: 14 amino acids. Germline V gene sequence: CDR1 SGDLS, CDR2 YYNGEE. The V end was cut by 4 bases, the J end by 10 bases, with 17 bases between. The CDR3 sequence is CASSPVGAVGKLFF. The CDR3 region has the DNA TGTGCCAGCAGCCCTGTTGGGGCGGTGGGAAAACTGTTTTTT. Filled out from reference TRBV9 and TRBJ1-4, the complete variable domain reads DSGVTQTPKHLITATGQRVTLRCSPRSGDLSVYWYQQSLDQGLQFLIQYYNGEERAKGNILERFSAQQFPDLHSELNLSSLELGDSALYFCASSPVGAVGKLFFGSGTQLSVL.

This sequence joins TRBV2 and TRBJ1-2; 9 bases are a match to TRBD1. The CDR3 is made up of 17 amino acids. Trimming at V came to 3 bases and at J to 4 bases, leaving 12 bases not matched to a gene. Looked up from germline, CDR1 is SNHLY and CDR2 is FYNNEI. The CDR3 DNA follows: TGTGCCAGCAGTGACCGTAGGAGACCGGGACAGGGCTATGGCTACACCTTC. Residues: CASSDRRRPGQGYGYTF.

This chain links TRBV21-1 with TRBJ2-2; the table's D gene call, TRBD2, was not cross checked with the DNA. TRBV21-1 is assigned pseudogene status. The CDR3 sequence is 15 residues long. The CDR3 DNA follows: TGTGCCAGCAGCAAAATCTCCTGGCGGGCCGGGGAGCTGTTTTTT. Translated, it gives CASSKISWRAGELFF.

This chain uses TRBV7-7 with TRBJ2-2; 10 bases align to TRBD1. The CDR3 loop spans 15 amino acids. In germline, CDR1 is SSHAT, CDR2 FNYEAQ (reference sequence). The J segment lost 7 bases and the V segment lost 5 bases, leaving 7 bases of the junction unmatched. DNA for the CDR3: TGTGCCAGCAGCCGACAGGGGGCTTCGTACGGGGAGCTGTTTTTT. Translating gives CASSRQGASYGELFF.

The chain links TRBV9 to TRBJ2-3, with TRBD2 matching 9 bases. V shed 0 bases and J 6 bases; nucleotides not matched to a gene: 2. This CDR3 is built from 14 residues. CDR1 is SGDLS, CDR2 YYNGEE, per germline. The CDR3 DNA is TGTGCCAGCAGCGTAGAACTAGCGGGTGATACGCAGTATTTT. This codes for CASSVELAGDTQYF. Combining the CDR3 with reference TRBV9 and TRBJ2-3 gives the whole variable domain DSGVTQTPKHLITATGQRVTLRCSPRSGDLSVYWYQQSLDQGLQFLIQYYNGEERAKGNILERFSAQQFPDLHSELNLSSLELGDSALYFCASSVELAGDTQYFGPGTRLTVL.

V gene TRBV5-4 combines with J gene TRBJ2-3; TRBD1 might be the D (5 bases). Germline CDR1 reads SGHNT; CDR2 reads YYREEE (reference sequence). CDR3 length equals 16 residues. With 1 base removed from V and 4 bases from J, the gap between germline ends came to 16 bases. The CDR3 region has the DNA TGTGCCAGCAGCTTGACGGAACAGGTCGCCGCAGATACGCAGTATTTT. Translated: CASSLTEQVAADTQYF.

This clone showed up just once. The V call is TRBV4-3, the J call TRBJ2-7, with D perhaps TRBD1 (6 bases). Trimming left V 4 bases short and J 0 bases short, with 13 bases between. CDR1 is LGHNA, CDR2 YSLEER, per germline. The CDR3 sequence is 15 residues long. CDR3 sequence reads: CASSRTVRSSYEQYF. The CDR3 DNA is TGCGCCAGCAGCCGGACAGTTCGGAGCTCCTACGAGCAGTACTTC.

This chain joins TRBV7-9 and TRBJ1-2, with 8 positions matching TRBD1. The junction had 7 bases not matched to a gene; V was cut back by 2 bases and J by 5 bases. The germline gives CDR1 SEHNR, CDR2 FQNEAQ (reference sequence). The CDR3 sequence is 15 residues long. The DNA of the CDR3 is TGTGCCAGCAGCTTATGGCAGGGGGCAGGGTATGGCTACACCTTC. It is translated as CASSLWQGAGYGYTF.

This clone showed up just a few times. The chain employs TRBV6-5 and TRBJ1-1, with 10 bases aligning to TRBD1. This CDR3 comprises 12 residues. The V and J ends lost 6 bases and 12 bases, in that order; junction bases with no gene match: 7. The germline V gene has CDR1 MNHEY and CDR2 SVGAGI. Written as DNA, the CDR3 is TGTGCCAGCAGCCGTGACAGGGGGCAAACTTTCTTT. It yields the protein CASSRDRGQTFF.

This clone was counted once. The CDR3 protein is CAISEPGQGLEVQYF. The CDR3 DNA reads TGTGCCATCAGTGAGCCGGGACAGGGTTTGGAGGTCCAGTACTTC. The V call is TRBV10-3, the J call TRBJ2-5; 9 bases match TRBD1. J gave up 10 bases and V 2 bases, and 11 bases lay outside the gene matches. The CDR3 runs to 15 residues. Germline-derived CDR1 and CDR2 are ENHRY and SYGVKD.